This passage covers 18 T cell receptor beta chains from one sample sequenced in a study of blood T cell repertoires in COVID-19. Method: immunoSEQ multiplex PCR; TCRdb's copy keeps in-frame clones and lacks some. Of 54,000 or so clones listed, under 90% are singletons. The sample taken for sequencing was peripheral blood. The receptor source for this set is an elderly man with COVID-19, enrolled during active disease.

The CDR3 nucleotides are TGTGCCAGCTCACCACCGACTAGCGGGCCTTACAATGAGCAGTTCTTC. This sequence encodes CASSPPTSGPYNEQFF. The J gene is TRBJ2-1, the V gene TRBV18, with TRBD2 matching 10 bases. V shed 0 bases and J 4 bases; nucleotides not matched to a gene: 3. In germline, CDR1 is KGHSH, CDR2 LQKENI. This CDR3 contains 16 residues.

This chain links TRBV9 with TRBJ2-5, with D possibly matching TRBD1 (6 bases). This CDR3 region has 18 residues. The V gene lost 4 bases and the J gene lost 7 bases, with 29 bases spanning the gap. Germline CDR1 is SGDLS and CDR2 is YYNGEE. The CDR3 sequence is CASSISPRPGHPAGTQYF. The CDR3 bases are TGTGCCAGCAGCATCTCCCCCCGCCCGGGACACCCAGCAGGGACCCAGTACTTC.

The sample holds one count of this clone. J is TRBJ1-3 and V is TRBV4-3; no clear D gene. Deletions cut 3 bases from V and 0 bases from J, with 12 bases between. The germline CDR1 and CDR2 sequences are LGHNA and YSLEER. The CDR3 covers 16 residues. Here the CDR3 DNA reads TGCGCCAGCAGCCACCTGGGAGACCTCTCTGGAAACACCATATATTTT. Its translation: CASSHLGDLSGNTIYF.

This chain joins TRBV6-2 or TRBV6-3 and TRBJ2-2, with 11 nucleotides matching TRBD2. Trimming cost V 4 bases and J 5 bases; bases outside gene matches: 3. CDR1 is MNHEY, CDR2 SVGEGT, per germline. The CDR3 sequence is 15 residues long. The DNA of the CDR3 is TGTGCCAGCAGTTTACTAGCGGGAGTTACCGGGGAGCTGTTTTTT. Amino acid sequence: CASSLLAGVTGELFF.

The count of this clone is one. This chain links TRBV6-2 or TRBV6-3 with TRBJ1-5; perhaps TRBD1 as D (6 bases). The CDR3 is 15 amino acids. Germline values: CDR1 MNHEY, CDR2 SVGEGT. The V gene lost 5 bases and the J gene lost 1 base, with 12 bases spanning the gap. The CDR3 loop is CASSKTGLSNQPQHF. The CDR3, as DNA: TGTGCCAGCAGTAAAACAGGGCTCAGCAATCAGCCCCAGCATTTT.

J is TRBJ1-4 and V is TRBV27; 8 nucleotides agree with TRBD1. Per the germline V gene, CDR1 is MNHEY and CDR2 is SMNVEV (reference sequence). The V and J ends lost 3 bases and 6 bases, in that order; junction bases with no gene match: 9. The CDR3 covers 16 residues. CDR3 DNA sequence: TGTGCCAGCAGTTTTACAGGGGGAACCACTTATGAAAAACTGTTTTTT. Translating it yields CASSFTGGTTYEKLFF.

The chain carries TRBV11-2 and TRBJ2-5, with D perhaps matching TRBD1 (5 bases). The CDR3 consists of 11 residues. V was clipped by 7 bases and J by 4 bases, with 7 bases between them. Germline V gives CDR1 SGHAT, CDR2 FQNNGV. Here the CDR3 DNA reads TGTGCCAGCACCCAGGGAGAGACCCAGTACTTC. This translates into CASTQGETQYF.

V gene TRBV15 combines with J gene TRBJ1-2; D gene uncertain. Germline CDR1 is LNHNV and CDR2 is YYDKDF (reference sequence). CDR3 length: 14 amino acids. Trimming shortened V by 0 bases and J by 4 bases, and 9 bases separated the two germline ends. CDR3 protein: CATSREEGFYGYTF. The DNA of the CDR3 is TGTGCCACCAGCAGAGAGGAGGGTTTCTATGGCTACACCTTC.

The rearrangement links TRBV5-5 to TRBJ1-2; D is uncertain. The CDR3 has 12 amino acids. CDR1 and CDR2 from the germline V gene are SGHKS and YYEKEE (reference sequence). V lost 1 base and J 11 bases, leaving 12 bases between the germline ends. The CDR3 sequence is CASSLQLSGYTF. In nucleotides, the CDR3 is TGTGCCAGCAGCTTGCAACTTTCAGGTTACACCTTC.

In this sample, this clone turned up once. The chain uses TRBV6-6 and TRBJ1-2; possibly TRBD1 for D (5 bases). The CDR3 spans 14 residues. Germline V gene lookup returns CDR1 MNHNY and CDR2 SVGAGI (reference sequence). V shed 5 bases and J shed 7 bases, with 17 bases lying between them. The CDR3 here is CASSLTSQGPGYTF. The CDR3 DNA sequence: TGTGCCAGCAGTCTAACCTCTCAGGGTCCTGGCTACACCTTC.

This clone came up once. J is TRBJ2-2 and V is TRBV29-1; 8 bases fit TRBD2. Per germline, CDR1 SQVTM and CDR2 ANQGSEA. V trimming: 0 bases; J trimming: 4 bases; junction bases outside the gene matches: 7. CDR3 length equals 16 residues. CDR3 DNA sequence: TGCAGCGTTGAAGAGGAATCAGCGGGGGTCACCGGGGAGCTGTTTTTT. It codes for CSVEEESAGVTGELFF.

The chain joins TRBV6-5 to TRBJ1-1; D call uncertain. Germline CDR1 and CDR2: MNHEY and SVGAGI. This CDR3 has 16 amino acids. Trimming pared 2 bases from V and 2 bases from J, leaving 15 bases between. CDR3 sequence: CASSYASWSVNTEAFF. DNA of the CDR3: TGTGCCAGCAGTTACGCCTCTTGGAGCGTCAACACTGAAGCTTTCTTT.

The V gene is TRBV28, the J gene TRBJ1-1; TRBD1 agrees at 11 bases. The CDR3 is 15 residues long. Losses at the gene ends were 3 bases for V and 4 bases for J; bases not matched to a gene: 4. Germline loops: CDR1 MDHEN, CDR2 SYDVKM. The CDR3 DNA follows: TGTGCCAGCAGTTTCGGGACAGGGGGAACCACTGAAGCTTTCTTT. The encoded protein is CASSFGTGGTTEAFF.

Note on this clone: Additional DNA sequences in this sample encode the identical CDR3. V usage is TRBV12-3 or TRBV12-4 and J usage is TRBJ2-7, with TRBD2 as a possible D gene (6 bases). V shed 3 bases and J shed 6 bases, with 12 bases lying between them. The CDR3 extends over 13 amino acids. Here the CDR3 reads CASSLGPGGEQYF. In DNA form, the CDR3 reads TGTGCCAGCAGTTTGGGCCCCGGGGGCGAGCAGTACTTC.

V gene TRBV7-9 combines with J gene TRBJ2-3; 7 positions match TRBD1. The length of the CDR3 is 14 residues. Germline values: CDR1 SEHNR, CDR2 FQNEAQ (reference sequence). J gave up 0 bases and V 5 bases, and 2 bases lay outside the gene matches. The CDR3 DNA reads as TGTGCCAGCAGCCCGGACAGGAGCACAGATACGCAGTATTTT. Translating it yields CASSPDRSTDTQYF.

The chain recombines TRBV30 with TRBJ2-2; D gene unclear. The CDR3 spans 13 residues. Per germline, CDR1 GTSNPN and CDR2 SVGIG (reference sequence). The V and J ends lost 2 bases and 0 bases respectively, with 4 bases between them. CDR3 DNA sequence: TGTGCCTGGAGTCCTGCGAACACCGGGGAGCTGTTTTTT. Its protein product is CAWSPANTGELFF.

The V gene is TRBV18, the J gene TRBJ2-1; 12 bases agree with TRBD2. Germline V gene data show CDR1 as KGHSH and CDR2 as LQKENI. With 2 bases clipped from V and 9 bases from J, the junction kept 8 bases outside the gene matches. The CDR3 covers 16 residues. CDR3: CASSPEGTSGYGEQFF. The CDR3 DNA reads as TGTGCCAGCTCACCAGAGGGGACTAGCGGGTATGGTGAGCAGTTCTTC. The full variable domain, rest sourced from reference TRBV18 and TRBJ2-1, is NAGVMQNPRHLVRRRGQEARLRCSPMKGHSHVYWYRQLPEEGLKFMVYLQKENIIDESGMPKERFSAEFPKEGPSILRIQQVVRGDSAAYFCASSPEGTSGYGEQFFGPGTRLTVL.

The CDR3 here is CASRIPIGGGSYTF. The CDR3 DNA reads TGTGCCAGCAGGATCCCAATAGGGGGGGGGAGCTACACCTTC. V gene TRBV6-6 combines with J gene TRBJ1-2, with TRBD1 as a possible D gene (6 bases). Germline V gives CDR1 MNHNY, CDR2 SVGAGI (reference sequence). Trimming took off 6 bases at V and 9 bases at J, with 20 bases between the two ends. The CDR3 totals 14 residues.